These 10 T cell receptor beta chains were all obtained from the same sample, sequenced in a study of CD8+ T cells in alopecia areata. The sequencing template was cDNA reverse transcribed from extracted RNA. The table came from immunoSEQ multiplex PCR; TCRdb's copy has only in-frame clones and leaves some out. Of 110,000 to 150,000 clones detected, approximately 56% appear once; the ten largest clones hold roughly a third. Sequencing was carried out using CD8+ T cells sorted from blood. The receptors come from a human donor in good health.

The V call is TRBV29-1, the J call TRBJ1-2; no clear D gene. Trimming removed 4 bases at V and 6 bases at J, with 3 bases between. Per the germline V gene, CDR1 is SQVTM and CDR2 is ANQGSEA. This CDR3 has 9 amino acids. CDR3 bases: TGCAGCGTTGGTAATGGCTACACCTTC. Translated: CSVGNGYTF.

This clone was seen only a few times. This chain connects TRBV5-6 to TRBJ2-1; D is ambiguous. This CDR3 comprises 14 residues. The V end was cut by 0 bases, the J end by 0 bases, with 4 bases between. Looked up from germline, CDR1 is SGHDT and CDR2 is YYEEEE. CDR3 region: CASSLDSSYNEQFF. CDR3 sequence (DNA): TGTGCCAGCAGCTTGGACAGCTCCTACAATGAGCAGTTCTTC.

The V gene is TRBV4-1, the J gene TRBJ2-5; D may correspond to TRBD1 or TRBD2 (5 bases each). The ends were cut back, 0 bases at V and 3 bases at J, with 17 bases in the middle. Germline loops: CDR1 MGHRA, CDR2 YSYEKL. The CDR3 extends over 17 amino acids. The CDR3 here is CASSQDETYRGEETQYF. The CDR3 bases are TGCGCCAGCAGCCAAGACGAAACATATAGAGGGGAAGAGACCCAGTACTTC.

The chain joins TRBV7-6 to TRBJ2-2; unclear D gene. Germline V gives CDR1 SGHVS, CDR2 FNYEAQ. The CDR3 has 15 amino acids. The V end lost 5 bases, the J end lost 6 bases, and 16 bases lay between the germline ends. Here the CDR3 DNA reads TGTGCCAGCAGCCAACCTGAACCTGCGGCCGGGGAGCTGTTTTTT. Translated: CASSQPEPAAGELFF.

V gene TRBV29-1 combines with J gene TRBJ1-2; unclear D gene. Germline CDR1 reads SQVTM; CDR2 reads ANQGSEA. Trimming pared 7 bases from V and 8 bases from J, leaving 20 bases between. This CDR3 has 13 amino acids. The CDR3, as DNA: TGCAGCGCGCCGGTCGGAGGGCGACGGGGCTACACCTTC. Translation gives CSAPVGGRRGYTF.

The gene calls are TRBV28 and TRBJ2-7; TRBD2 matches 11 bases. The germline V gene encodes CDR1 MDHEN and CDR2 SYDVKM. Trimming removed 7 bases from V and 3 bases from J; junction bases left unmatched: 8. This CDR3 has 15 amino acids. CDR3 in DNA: TGTGCCAGCACCTTACTAGCGGGAGAATACTACGAGCAGTACTTC. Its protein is CASTLLAGEYYEQYF.

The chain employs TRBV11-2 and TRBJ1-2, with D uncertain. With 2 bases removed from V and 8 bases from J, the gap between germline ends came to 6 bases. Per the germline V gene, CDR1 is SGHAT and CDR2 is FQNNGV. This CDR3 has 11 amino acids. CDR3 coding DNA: TGTGCCAGCAGCTTAACTGGGGGCTACACCTTC. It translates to CASSLTGGYTF.

CDR3: CSVEGLAGVDYNEQFF. The CDR3 nucleotides read TGCAGCGTTGAAGGACTAGCGGGAGTGGACTACAATGAGCAGTTCTTC. J is TRBJ2-1 and V is TRBV29-1, with TRBD2 identical over 12 bases. Germline CDR1 is SQVTM and CDR2 is ANQGSEA. The J segment lost 3 bases and the V segment lost 1 base, leaving 4 bases of the junction unmatched. The CDR3 is 16 residues long.

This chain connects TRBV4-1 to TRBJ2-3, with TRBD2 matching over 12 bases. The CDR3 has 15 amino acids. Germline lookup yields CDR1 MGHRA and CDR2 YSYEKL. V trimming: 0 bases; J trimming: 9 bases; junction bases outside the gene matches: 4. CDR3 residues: CASSQDGGTSGTQYF. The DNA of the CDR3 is TGCGCCAGCAGCCAAGATGGAGGGACTAGCGGGACGCAGTATTTT.

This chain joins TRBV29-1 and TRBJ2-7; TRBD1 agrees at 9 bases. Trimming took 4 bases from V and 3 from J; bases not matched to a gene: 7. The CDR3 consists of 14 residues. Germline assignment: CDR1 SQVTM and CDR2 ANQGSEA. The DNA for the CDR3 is TGCAGCGTTGTAGGGACAGGGCTCTTCTACGAGCAGTACTTC. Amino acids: CSVVGTGLFYEQYF.